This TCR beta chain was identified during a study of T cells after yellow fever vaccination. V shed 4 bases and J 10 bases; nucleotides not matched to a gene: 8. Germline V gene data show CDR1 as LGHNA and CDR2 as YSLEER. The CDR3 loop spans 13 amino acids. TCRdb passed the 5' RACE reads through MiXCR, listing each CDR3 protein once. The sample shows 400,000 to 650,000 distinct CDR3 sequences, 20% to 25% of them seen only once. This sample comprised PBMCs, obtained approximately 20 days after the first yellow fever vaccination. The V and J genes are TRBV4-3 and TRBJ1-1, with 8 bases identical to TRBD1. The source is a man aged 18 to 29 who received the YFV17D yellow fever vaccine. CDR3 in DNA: TGCGCCAGCAGCCTCTCGACAGGGGCGGGAGCTTTCTTT. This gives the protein CASSLSTGAGAFF.